The present entry profiles one T cell receptor (beta chain) with its context. The entry originates in a study of cytomegalovirus exposure and HLA in healthy donors. Across the whole study: Early released data had tens of millions of unique TCRs, all coming from HLA-typed donors.

The primer mix had 60 Vbeta and 13 Jbeta primers. TCRdb's table, derived via immunoSEQ multiplex PCR, lists solely in-frame clones and lacks some. The sample's table shows 80,000 to 100,000 clones. Germline CDR1 and CDR2: ENHRY and SYGVKD. J lost 7 bases, V lost 11 bases, and 11 bases had no gene match. The CDR3 covers 13 residues. The chain recombines TRBV10-3 with TRBJ1-5, with 7 bases aligning to TRBD1. The receptor's source is a man over 45 in good health and CMV-seropositive. Input material: PBMCs. In nucleotides, the CDR3 is TGTGCCGTTAGACAGGGAATTGGACAGCCCCAGCATTTT. Translated, it gives CAVRQGIGQPQHF.